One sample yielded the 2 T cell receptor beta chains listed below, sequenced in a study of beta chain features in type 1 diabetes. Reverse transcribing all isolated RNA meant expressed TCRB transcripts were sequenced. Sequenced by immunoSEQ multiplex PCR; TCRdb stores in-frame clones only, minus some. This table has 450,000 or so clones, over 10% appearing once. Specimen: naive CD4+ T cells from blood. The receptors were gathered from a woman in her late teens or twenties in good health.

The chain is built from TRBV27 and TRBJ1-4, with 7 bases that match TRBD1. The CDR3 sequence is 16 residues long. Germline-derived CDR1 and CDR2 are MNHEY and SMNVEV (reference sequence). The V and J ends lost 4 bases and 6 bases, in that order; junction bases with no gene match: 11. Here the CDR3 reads CASSSTGDRVDEKLFF. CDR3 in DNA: TGTGCCAGCAGTTCAACAGGAGACAGGGTTGATGAAAAACTGTTTTTT.

CDR3 protein: CASSRARGPNTEAFF. Written as DNA, the CDR3 is TGTGCCAGCTCCCGGGCCAGGGGGCCGAACACTGAAGCTTTCTTT. The V gene is TRBV14, the J gene TRBJ1-1; 8 bases line up with TRBD1. CDR1 and CDR2 (germline): SGHDN, FVKESK. The junction had 9 bases not matched to a gene; V was cut back by 8 bases and J by 1 base. CDR3 length: 15 amino acids.